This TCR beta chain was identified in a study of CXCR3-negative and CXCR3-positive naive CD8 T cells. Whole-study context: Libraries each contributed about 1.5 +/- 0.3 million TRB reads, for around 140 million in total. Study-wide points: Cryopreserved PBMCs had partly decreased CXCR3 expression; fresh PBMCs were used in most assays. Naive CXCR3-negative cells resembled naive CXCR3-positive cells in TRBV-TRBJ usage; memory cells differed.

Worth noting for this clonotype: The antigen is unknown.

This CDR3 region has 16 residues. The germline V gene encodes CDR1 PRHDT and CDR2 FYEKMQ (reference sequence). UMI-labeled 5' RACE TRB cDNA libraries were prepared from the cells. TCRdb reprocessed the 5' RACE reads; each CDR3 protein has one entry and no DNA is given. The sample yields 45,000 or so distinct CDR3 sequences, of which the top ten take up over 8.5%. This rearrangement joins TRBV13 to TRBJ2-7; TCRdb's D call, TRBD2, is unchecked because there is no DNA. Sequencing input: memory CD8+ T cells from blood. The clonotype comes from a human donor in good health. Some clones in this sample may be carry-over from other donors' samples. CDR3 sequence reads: CASSSPSGGVVYEQYF.